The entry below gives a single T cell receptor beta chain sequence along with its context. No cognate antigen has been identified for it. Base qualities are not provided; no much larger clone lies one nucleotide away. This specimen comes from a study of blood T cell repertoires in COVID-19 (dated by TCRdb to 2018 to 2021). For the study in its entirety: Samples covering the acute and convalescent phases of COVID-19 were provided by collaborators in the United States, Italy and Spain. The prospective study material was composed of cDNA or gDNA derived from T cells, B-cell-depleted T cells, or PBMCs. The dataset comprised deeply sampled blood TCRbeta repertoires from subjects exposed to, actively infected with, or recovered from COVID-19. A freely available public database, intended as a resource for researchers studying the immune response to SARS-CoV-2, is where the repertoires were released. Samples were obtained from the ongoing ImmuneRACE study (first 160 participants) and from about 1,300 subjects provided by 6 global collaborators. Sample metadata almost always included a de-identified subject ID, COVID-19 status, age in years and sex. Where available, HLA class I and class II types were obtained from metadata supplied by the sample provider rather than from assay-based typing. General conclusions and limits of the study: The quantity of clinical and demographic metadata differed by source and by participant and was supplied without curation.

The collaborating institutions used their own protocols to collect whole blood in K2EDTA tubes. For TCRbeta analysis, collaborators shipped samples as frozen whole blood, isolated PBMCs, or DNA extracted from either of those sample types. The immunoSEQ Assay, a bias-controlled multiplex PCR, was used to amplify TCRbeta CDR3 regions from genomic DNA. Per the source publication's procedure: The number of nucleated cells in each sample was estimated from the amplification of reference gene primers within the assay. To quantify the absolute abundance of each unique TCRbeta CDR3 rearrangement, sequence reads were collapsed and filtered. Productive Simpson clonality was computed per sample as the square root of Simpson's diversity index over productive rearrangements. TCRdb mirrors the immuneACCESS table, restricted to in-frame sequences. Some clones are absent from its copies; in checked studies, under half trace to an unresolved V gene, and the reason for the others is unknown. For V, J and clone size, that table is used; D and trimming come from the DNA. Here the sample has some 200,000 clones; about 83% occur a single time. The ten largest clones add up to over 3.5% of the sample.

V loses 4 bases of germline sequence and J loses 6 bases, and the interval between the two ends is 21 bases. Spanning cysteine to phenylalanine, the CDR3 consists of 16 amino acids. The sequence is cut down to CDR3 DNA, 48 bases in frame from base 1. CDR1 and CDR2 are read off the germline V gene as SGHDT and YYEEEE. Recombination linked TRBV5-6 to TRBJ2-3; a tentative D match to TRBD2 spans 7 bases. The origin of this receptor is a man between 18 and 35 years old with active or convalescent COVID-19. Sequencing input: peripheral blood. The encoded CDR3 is CASSPLGAGAVDTQYF. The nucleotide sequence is TGTGCCAGCAGCCCTTTGGGGGCGGGAGCGGTGGATACGCAGTATTTT.